What follows are 12 T cell receptor beta chains derived from one specimen sequenced in a study of monozygotic twins with inflammatory bowel disease (dated by TCRdb to about 2019). Library preparation was by 5' RACE. The reads were generated on an Illumina HiSeq 2500. TCRdb reanalyzed the reads, keeping one entry per CDR3 protein sequence and omitting DNA. Per the sample table, the count is around 400,000 distinct CDR3 sequences. The ten largest clones represent 2% to 2.5% of the sample. The sequencing sample was made of blood. These receptors were obtained from a human donor with ulcerative colitis or Crohn's disease, or a healthy co-twin of an affected twin (not recorded which).

The V gene is TRBV6-5, the J gene TRBJ2-2; the TRBD1 assignment by TCRdb is unverifiable without DNA. CDR1 is MNHEY and CDR2 is SVGAGI in the germline V gene. The CDR3 runs to 16 residues. The CDR3 is CASSYPRGENTGELFF.

The chain recombines TRBV7-2 with TRBJ2-4; TCRdb names TRBD1, which stays unverified in the absence of DNA. Germline CDR1 and CDR2: SGHTA and FQGNSA. The CDR3 has 17 amino acids. The CDR3 is CASSLAGGAIAKNIQYF. Variable domain in full (rest from reference TRBV7-2 and TRBJ2-4): GAGVSQSPSNKVTEKGKDVELRCDPISGHTALYWYRQSLGQGLEFLIYFQGNSAPDKSGLPSDRFSAERTGGSVSTLTIQRTQQEDSAVYLCASSLAGGAIAKNIQYFGAGTRLSVL.

The chain is built from TRBV20-1 and TRBJ2-5; TCRdb's D gene call, TRBD2, goes unchecked for lack of DNA. CDR3 size: 14 residues. Germline CDR1 DFQATT, CDR2 SNEGSKA (reference sequence). CDR3 loop: CSASQVAGGETQYF.

The V call is TRBV7-2, the J call TRBJ2-3. Germline CDR1 is SGHTA and CDR2 is FQGNSA. The CDR3 sequence is 15 residues long. The CDR3 region is CASSLVGSLTDTQYF.

This chain connects TRBV15 to TRBJ1-1; as DNA is missing, the TRBD1 call by TCRdb cannot be tested. The CDR3 covers 16 residues. The germline gives CDR1 LNHNV, CDR2 YYDKDF (reference sequence). CDR3 amino acids: CATSREQGVVNTEAFF.

This chain joins TRBV6-5 and TRBJ2-7; there is no DNA to check the TCRdb D call of TRBD2. The germline gives CDR1 MNHEY, CDR2 SVGAGI. CDR3 length equals 16 residues. The CDR3 loop reads CASSYSSGLSPYEQYF.

V gene TRBV10-3 combines with J gene TRBJ2-7. Germline CDR1 is ENHRY and CDR2 is SYGVKD. The CDR3 loop spans 14 amino acids. The CDR3 protein is CAISEYTTQYEQYF.

The rearrangement uses TRBV14 and TRBJ2-2; no DNA is available, so the TRBD1 call from TCRdb remains unchecked. The CDR3 runs 15 residues. Germline assignment: CDR1 SGHDN and CDR2 FVKESK. CDR3 loop: CASSQVMGHTGELFF.

This sequence joins TRBV27 and TRBJ2-5; the TCRdb call, TRBD1, lacks DNA for checking. The CDR3 is 16 residues long. Germline CDR1 is MNHEY and CDR2 is SMNVEV (reference sequence). The CDR3 reads CASSSRQGSKGETQYF.

The J gene is TRBJ1-2, the V gene TRBV10-3; without DNA, the TCRdb call of TRBD1 cannot be checked. Germline V CDR1 and CDR2: ENHRY, SYGVKD. The CDR3 covers 15 residues. This chain's CDR3 is CATSRRQGSLEGYTF.

The rearrangement uses TRBV15 and TRBJ2-1; the TRBD1 assignment by TCRdb is unverifiable without DNA. Germline-derived CDR1 and CDR2 are LNHNV and YYDKDF (reference sequence). The CDR3 contains 15 residues. The CDR3 loop is CATTAGEGLYNEQFF.

The chain carries TRBV20-1 and TRBJ2-7. Germline V CDR1 and CDR2: DFQATT, SNEGSKA (reference sequence). The CDR3 totals 11 residues. CDR3 residues: CSAKITYEQYF.